These 11 T cell receptor beta chains share one sample of origin, sequenced in a study of vaccination effects on CD4 cells after COVID-19. The assay was immunoSEQ multiplex PCR, and TCRdb's table has in-frame clones only and misses some. Of about 39,000 clones detected, around two thirds appear once; the ten largest clones hold approximately 7.7%. For these receptors, no antigen is known. Subsequent to 10 days of culture, CD4+ T cells were isolated. The participants, recipients of two vaccine doses, got either BNT162b2 or mRNA-1273. The sequencing used CD4+ T cells from PBMCs cultured without peptide, collected after COVID-19 vaccination. All receptors come from a human donor who received a COVID-19 vaccine.

V is TRBV5-6 and J is TRBJ1-2; no definite D call. Germline CDR1 and CDR2: SGHDT and YYEEEE. The CDR3 has 14 residues. Between the trimmed V and J ends, which lost 2 bases and 3 bases, there was a span of 11 bases. The DNA for the CDR3 is TGTGCCAGCAGCTTAATCTGGGGTCACTATGGCTACACCTTC. This codes for CASSLIWGHYGYTF.

The rearrangement uses TRBV5-1 and TRBJ2-7; tentatively, D is TRBD1 (5 bases). V lost 4 bases, J lost 2 bases, and 16 bases lay in between. The germline gives CDR1 SGHRS, CDR2 YFSETQ. The CDR3 runs 15 residues. The CDR3 DNA follows: TGCGCCAGCAGCATAGGGGTTCTCCTGGCCTACGAGCAGTACTTC. This translates into CASSIGVLLAYEQYF.

This clone was counted between two and nine times. V and J are TRBV5-4 and TRBJ2-5; D remains unclear. The ends were cut back, 0 bases at V and 5 bases at J, with 14 bases in the middle. This CDR3 region has 15 residues. Per the germline V gene, CDR1 is SGHNT and CDR2 is YYREEE (reference sequence). The CDR3 reads CASSLVGGRRETQYF. CDR3 DNA sequence: TGTGCCAGCAGCTTGGTGGGCGGTCGTCGGGAGACCCAGTACTTC.

The rearrangement links TRBV7-2 to TRBJ2-1; D unclear. V lost 1 base and J 2 bases, leaving 9 bases between the germline ends. Germline CDR1 is SGHTA and CDR2 is FQGNSA. The CDR3 loop spans 15 amino acids. For the CDR3, the DNA is TGTGCCAGCAGCTTAGTTGATTTTACCTACAATGAGCAGTTCTTC. This sequence encodes CASSLVDFTYNEQFF.

In its sample, this clone was seen a few times. The CDR3 DNA is TGTGCCAGCAGCCAAGCCGAGACTAGTGCGGGTGAGCAGTTCTTC. Protein: CASSQAETSAGEQFF. The chain has TRBV4-2 and TRBJ2-1; TRBD2 is a possible D gene (6 bases). Trimming shortened V by 1 base and J by 9 bases, and 16 bases separated the two germline ends. The CDR3 is 15 amino acids. Germline V gives CDR1 LGHNA, CDR2 YNFKEQ.

The CDR3 is CASSLHSGGNYGYTF. CDR3 nucleotides: TGTGCCAGCAGCTTGCATTCAGGGGGTAACTATGGCTACACCTTC. The chain employs TRBV5-5 and TRBJ1-2, with 7 bases lining up with TRBD1. The CDR3 runs to 15 residues. Unmatched junction bases numbered 4, after V lost 1 base and J lost 1 base. Per the germline V gene, CDR1 is SGHKS and CDR2 is YYEKEE (reference sequence).

The chain is built from TRBV3-1 (or the pseudogene TRBV3-2) and TRBJ2-2; possibly TRBD2 for D (5 bases). CDR1 is LGHDT and CDR2 is YNNKEL in the germline V gene (reference sequence). The CDR3 is 15 residues long. Trimming removed 4 bases from V and 6 bases from J, with 15 bases in between. The CDR3 sequence is CASSPQVGVAGELFF. CDR3 sequence (DNA): TGTGCCAGCAGCCCCCAGGTCGGGGTCGCCGGGGAGCTGTTTTTT.

The V call is TRBV18, the J call TRBJ1-1; TRBD1 matches at 8 bases. V lost 3 bases to trimming and J lost 11 bases; unmatched junction nucleotides: 11. Per the germline V gene, CDR1 is KGHSH and CDR2 is LQKENI. The length of the CDR3 is 14 residues. CDR3 residues: CASSPGTGENPAFF. In DNA, the CDR3 is TGTGCCAGCTCACCCGGGACAGGTGAGAATCCGGCTTTCTTT.

This chain links TRBV5-1 with TRBJ2-7; D is tentatively TRBD1 or TRBD2 (5 bases each). CDR1 SGHRS and CDR2 YFSETQ come from the germline V gene. Trimming removed 3 bases from V and 5 bases from J, with 18 bases in between. CDR3 length: 15 amino acids. CDR3 protein: CASSYSGTGPNEQYF. The CDR3, as DNA: TGCGCCAGCAGCTACTCCGGGACGGGTCCTAACGAGCAGTACTTC.

The gene calls are TRBV6-2 or TRBV6-3 and TRBJ1-5, with 9 bases fitting TRBD1. The germline gives CDR1 MNHEY, CDR2 SVGEGT. With V trimmed by 6 bases and J by 2 bases, 14 bases remained unmatched. This CDR3 contains 18 residues. The CDR3 here is CASSPRRATGGRNQPQHF. CDR3 in DNA: TGTGCCAGCAGCCCTAGGCGGGCGACAGGGGGACGCAATCAGCCCCAGCATTTT.

The gene calls are TRBV19 and TRBJ2-5; perhaps TRBD2 as D (7 bases). The CDR3 is made up of 13 amino acids. Germline V lookup: CDR1 LNHDA, CDR2 SQIVND (reference sequence). With 6 bases removed from V and 5 bases from J, the gap between germline ends came to 13 bases. The CDR3 DNA sequence: TGTGCCAGTAGCGCGGGGGCGCGGGAGACCCAGTACTTC. It yields the protein CASSAGARETQYF.